This TCR beta chain emerged from a study of T cell changes during pregnancy in multiple sclerosis. Assay: immunoSEQ multiplex PCR; the TCRdb copy retains only in-frame clones and omits some. The data show about 100,000 clones, approximately 92% seen once. The CDR3 has 16 residues. This receptor was identified in a female donor with multiple sclerosis, enrolled in a pregnancy study. Sequencing was performed on peripheral blood, taken in the second trimester of pregnancy. V and J are TRBV21-1 and TRBJ2-7; the D call of TRBD2 is as the table states it, not checked on the DNA. TRBV21-1 is shown as a pseudogene. The CDR3 is CASSKAYLADSYEQYF. CDR3 in DNA: TGTGCCAGCAGCAAGGCATATTTAGCGGACTCCTACGAGCAGTACTTC.